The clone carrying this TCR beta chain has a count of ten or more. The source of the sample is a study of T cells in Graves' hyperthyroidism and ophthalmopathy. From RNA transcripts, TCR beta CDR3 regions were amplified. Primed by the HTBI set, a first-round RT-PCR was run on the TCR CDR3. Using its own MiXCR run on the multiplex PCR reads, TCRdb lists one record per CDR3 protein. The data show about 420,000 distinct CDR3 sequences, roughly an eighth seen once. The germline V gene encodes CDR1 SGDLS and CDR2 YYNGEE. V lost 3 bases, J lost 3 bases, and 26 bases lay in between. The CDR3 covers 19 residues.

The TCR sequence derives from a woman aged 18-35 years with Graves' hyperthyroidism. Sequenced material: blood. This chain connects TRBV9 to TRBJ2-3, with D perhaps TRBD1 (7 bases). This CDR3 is CASSARVAGGGAGTDTQYF. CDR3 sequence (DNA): TGTGCCAGCAGCGCCCGAGTAGCCGGAGGGGGCGCCGGGACAGATACGCAGTATTTT.